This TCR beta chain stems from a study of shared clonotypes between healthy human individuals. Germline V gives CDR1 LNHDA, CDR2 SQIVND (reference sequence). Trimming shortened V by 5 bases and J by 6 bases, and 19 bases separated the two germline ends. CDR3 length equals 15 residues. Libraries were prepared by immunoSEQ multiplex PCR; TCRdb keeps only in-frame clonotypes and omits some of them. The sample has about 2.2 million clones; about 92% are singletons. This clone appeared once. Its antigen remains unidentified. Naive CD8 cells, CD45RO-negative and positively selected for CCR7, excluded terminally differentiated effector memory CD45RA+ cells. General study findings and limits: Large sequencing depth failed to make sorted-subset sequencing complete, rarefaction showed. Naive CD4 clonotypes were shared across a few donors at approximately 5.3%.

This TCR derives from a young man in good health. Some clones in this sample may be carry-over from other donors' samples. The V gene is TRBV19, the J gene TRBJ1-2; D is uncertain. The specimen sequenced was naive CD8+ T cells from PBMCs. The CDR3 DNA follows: TGTGCCAGTAGTTCACCGGGCCTGGTACGCGATGGCTACACCTTC. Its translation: CASSSPGLVRDGYTF.